This T cell receptor beta chain was identified in a study of blood T cell repertoires in COVID-19. On the study more broadly: In each case, the material was cDNA or gDNA derived from T cells, B-cell-depleted T cells, or PBMCs.

In the original analysis: The authors estimated nucleated cell counts from reference gene primer amplification. Generated by immunoSEQ multiplex PCR, the TCRdb table keeps only in-frame clones and is missing some. V and J calls and clone size follow that table, whereas D and trimming were derived from the DNA. The repertoire includes 130,000 to 150,000 clones, roughly 80% of them detected once, and approximately 9% sits in the top ten. The source is a woman at least 80 years old in a cohort sampled during active or convalescent COVID-19. The sequencing sample was made of peripheral blood.

CDR3 amino acids: CASSQQGWNQPQHF. The CDR3 DNA sequence: TGTGCCAGCAGCCAACAGGGTTGGAATCAGCCCCAGCATTTT. The rearrangement joins TRBV3-1 (or the pseudogene TRBV3-2) to TRBJ1-5; D is perhaps TRBD1 (5 bases). From germline, CDR1 is LGHDT and CDR2 YNNKEL (reference sequence). This CDR3 region has 14 residues. Deletions cut 2 bases from V and 4 bases from J, with 9 bases between.